Below, 24 T cell receptor beta chains from the same sample are listed, as sequenced in a study of blood T cells in healthy people across ages. The second PCR ran about 6 to 11 cycles with a sample-barcoded 5' primer and J-beta primers. TCRdb ran MiXCR on the 5' RACE reads and lists one entry per CDR3 protein. The table records more than 450,000 distinct CDR3 sequences, roughly a quarter of them present only once. This same sample was also part of a study on T cells of mothers and their children.

The sequenced sample consisted of blood. The receptors originated from a boy aged 2-15 years in good health.

This clonotype has a handful of counts. The rearrangement links TRBV27 to TRBJ2-2; 7 nucleotides line up with TRBD1. This CDR3 has 14 residues. The V segment lost 5 bases and the J segment 7 bases; nucleotides outside the gene matches: 7. The germline V gene has CDR1 MNHEY and CDR2 SMNVEV (reference sequence). CDR3 DNA sequence: TGTGCCAGCAGTGTGACAGGGTATAACGGGGAGCTGTTTTTT. It translates to CASSVTGYNGELFF.

This clonotype was seen only a few times. This sequence joins TRBV29-1 and TRBJ1-3, with D tentatively TRBD1 (6 bases). The CDR3 covers 12 residues. CDR1 is SQVTM and CDR2 is ANQGSEA in the germline V gene. V was cut by 7 bases and J by 2 bases, with 9 bases left in between. CDR3 region: CSATGTGNTIYF. The CDR3, as DNA: TGCAGCGCCACAGGGACTGGAAACACCATATATTTT.

This chain joins TRBV3-1 and TRBJ1-1; no clear D. This CDR3 is built from 16 residues. V gave up 0 bases and J gave up 1 base, with 12 bases separating them. The germline CDR1 and CDR2 sequences are LGHDT and YNNKEL (reference sequence). The CDR3 loop is CASSQDLQDWNTEAFF. CDR3 coding DNA: TGTGCCAGCAGCCAAGATCTTCAGGACTGGAACACTGAAGCTTTCTTT.

This clonotype turned up a few times. V gene TRBV7-9 combines with J gene TRBJ2-5; no firm D call. V lost 4 bases, J lost 2 bases, and 14 bases lay in between. The CDR3 loop spans 15 amino acids. Per germline, CDR1 SEHNR and CDR2 FQNEAQ (reference sequence). The CDR3 bases are TGTGCCAGCAGCTACCAGCTGACGGAACAAGAGACCCAGTACTTC. Its translation is CASSYQLTEQETQYF. Combining the CDR3 with reference TRBV7-9 and TRBJ2-5 gives the whole variable domain DTGVSQNPRHKITKRGQNVTFRCDPISEHNRLYWYRQTLGQGPEFLTYFQNEAQLEKSRLLSDRFSAERPKGSFSTLEIQRTEQGDSAMYLCASSYQLTEQETQYFGPGTRLLVL.

This chain connects TRBV30 to TRBJ1-2, with D possibly matching TRBD1 (6 bases). Trimming stripped 0 bases from V and 7 bases from J, with 21 bases between. CDR3 length equals 16 residues. Germline CDR1 and CDR2: GTSNPN and SVGIG (reference sequence). The CDR3 sequence: CAWSVQSGRGFRGYTF. The CDR3 DNA reads as TGTGCCTGGAGTGTACAAAGTGGCAGGGGATTCCGTGGCTACACCTTC.

This clonotype turned up a few times. V is TRBV2 and J is TRBJ2-1; possible D gene TRBD2, 5 bases. This CDR3 comprises 13 residues. V lost 8 bases to trimming and J lost 7 bases, with 15 bases between them. Per germline, CDR1 SNHLY and CDR2 FYNNEI. CDR3 amino acids: CASFGVARNEQFF. CDR3 nucleotide sequence: TGTGCCAGCTTTGGAGTAGCGAGAAATGAGCAGTTCTTC.

This clonotype came up a few times. The CDR3: CASGVRQGQEKLFF. CDR3 coding DNA: TGTGCCAGCGGCGTAAGACAGGGACAAGAAAAACTGTTTTTT. The chain has TRBV27 and TRBJ1-4; TRBD1 aligns across 7 bases. This CDR3 is built from 14 residues. Per the germline V gene, CDR1 is MNHEY and CDR2 is SMNVEV (reference sequence). V lost 8 bases, J lost 8 bases, and 11 bases stayed unmatched. Drawing the rest from reference TRBV27 and TRBJ1-4, the complete variable domain is EAQVTQNPRYLITVTGKKLTVTCSQNMNHEYMSWYRQDPGLGLRQIYYSMNVEVTDKGDVPEGYKVSRKEKRNFPLILESPSPNQTSLYFCASGVRQGQEKLFFGSGTQLSVL.

Note on this clonotype: At one end the junction does not follow the germline gene, possibly because of a read error. The chain recombines TRBV10-3 with TRBJ2-4; D gene unclear. Germline CDR1 and CDR2: ENHRY and SYGVKD. The CDR3 runs 15 residues. The CDR3: CAISEFPRPKNIQYF. In nucleotides, the CDR3 is TGTGCCATCAGTGAGTTTCCCCGACCCAAGAACATTCAGTACTTC.

This clonotype was seen only a few times. This chain connects TRBV6-2 or TRBV6-3 to TRBJ1-6, with 9 nucleotides matching TRBD1. The CDR3 runs 14 residues. V was pared by 5 bases and J by 9 bases, with 5 bases of the junction left unmatched. Germline lookup yields CDR1 MNHEY and CDR2 SVGEGT. The CDR3 DNA follows: TGTGCCAGCAGTGAGGACAGGGGATTTTCACCCCTCCACTTT. Translation: CASSEDRGFSPLHF.

The V call is TRBV4-3, the J call TRBJ2-5; 13 bases match TRBD2. The DNA end lines up better with TRBJ2-1; the J call may be wrong. The germline CDR1 and CDR2 sequences are LGHNA and YSLEER. CDR3 length equals 15 residues. CDR3 sequence: CASSQERTSGSEQFF. CDR3 nucleotides: TGCGCCAGCAGCCAAGAACGGACTAGCGGGAGTGAGCAGTTCTTC.

This clonotype was counted between two and nine times. The chain combines TRBV6-1 with TRBJ1-2; D call uncertain. Trimming stripped 0 bases from V and 4 bases from J, with 9 bases between. The CDR3 is 14 residues long. CDR1 is MNHNS and CDR2 is SASEGT in the germline V gene. The CDR3: CASSEARAAYGYTF. For the CDR3, the DNA is TGTGCCAGCAGTGAAGCGCGGGCAGCCTATGGCTACACCTTC.

This clonotype turned up a few times. This rearrangement joins TRBV7-2 to TRBJ2-7, with D hard to call. The CDR3 runs to 12 residues. With 1 base removed from V and 3 bases from J, the gap between germline ends came to 4 bases. The germline gives CDR1 SGHTA, CDR2 FQGNSA. The CDR3 here is CASSLVLYEQYF. Here the CDR3 DNA reads TGTGCCAGCAGCTTAGTCCTCTACGAGCAGTACTTC.

This clonotype has a count of ten or more. The chain is built from TRBV28 and TRBJ2-5; D remains ambiguous. The J call may be incorrect, as the DNA end agrees better with TRBJ2-7. The CDR3 totals 11 residues. Per the germline V gene, CDR1 is MDHEN and CDR2 is SYDVKM. The CDR3 here is CASSMIGEQYF. The CDR3 DNA reads as TGTGCCAGCAGTATGATTGGCGAGCAGTACTTC.

This clonotype has only one observation. The V gene is TRBV20-1, the J gene TRBJ1-3; D unresolved. The CDR3 is 16 amino acids. Trimming stripped 4 bases from V and 0 bases from J, with 16 bases between. The germline CDR1 and CDR2 sequences are DFQATT and SNEGSKA (reference sequence). The CDR3 protein is CSATLAGRHSGNTIYF. The CDR3 nucleotides read TGCAGTGCTACATTGGCAGGCAGACACTCTGGAAACACCATATATTTT.

This chain uses TRBV27 with TRBJ2-1; perhaps TRBD2 as D (5 bases). V lost 2 bases to trimming and J lost 2 bases, with 16 bases between them. Germline CDR1 is MNHEY and CDR2 is SMNVEV (reference sequence). The length of the CDR3 is 17 residues. CDR3 sequence reads: CASSLGGSRPTYNEQFF. As DNA, the CDR3 is TGTGCCAGCAGTTTAGGAGGCTCGCGTCCAACCTACAATGAGCAGTTCTTC.

In nucleotides, the CDR3 is TGCAGCGTTGAGGAAGCGGATGGCACAGATACGCAGTATTTT. Protein sequence: CSVEEADGTDTQYF. This chain connects TRBV29-1 to TRBJ2-3, with TRBD2 as a possible D gene (5 bases). The CDR3 consists of 14 residues. Per the germline V gene, CDR1 is SQVTM and CDR2 is ANQGSEA. Trimming pared 3 bases from V and 1 base from J, leaving 11 bases between.

The chain couples TRBV11-2 to TRBJ2-1; no definite D call. Trimming stripped 6 bases from V and 3 bases from J, with 12 bases between. Germline-derived CDR1 and CDR2 are SGHAT and FQNNGV. The length of the CDR3 is 14 residues. Written as DNA, the CDR3 is TGTGCCAGCAGAAGCTTCCGTCACTACAATGAGCAGTTCTTC. It is translated as CASRSFRHYNEQFF.

V is TRBV3-1 and J is TRBJ2-1; TRBD2 matches at 11 bases. Germline-derived CDR1 and CDR2 are LGHDT and YNNKEL (reference sequence). The CDR3 has 17 residues. Trimming took 3 bases from V and 0 from J; bases not matched to a gene: 4. The CDR3 DNA follows: TGTGCCAGCAGCCATAACCTAGCGGGGGGCTCCTACAATGAGCAGTTCTTC. This encodes CASSHNLAGGSYNEQFF.

The chain links TRBV9 to TRBJ2-1; 10 nucleotides match TRBD2. The length of the CDR3 is 15 residues. After removal of 0 bases from V and 6 bases from J, the junction contained 3 bases not matched to a gene. Germline CDR1 SGDLS, CDR2 YYNGEE. The chain's CDR3 is CASSVEASGSNEQFF. The CDR3 region has the DNA TGTGCCAGCAGCGTAGAGGCTAGCGGGAGCAATGAGCAGTTCTTC.

V and J are TRBV7-2 and TRBJ2-5, with 9 bases matching TRBD2. Unmatched junction bases numbered 4, after V lost 0 bases and J lost 2 bases. The CDR3 sequence is 16 residues long. The germline gives CDR1 SGHTA, CDR2 FQGNSA. This CDR3 reads CASSLAVAGGQETQYF. As DNA, the CDR3 is TGTGCCAGCAGCTTAGCGGTCGCGGGAGGGCAAGAGACCCAGTACTTC.

This chain connects TRBV2 to TRBJ2-5, with D unresolved. CDR1 is SNHLY, CDR2 FYNNEI, per germline. The CDR3 extends over 14 amino acids. V was trimmed by 6 bases and J by 5 bases, leaving 16 bases between them. The CDR3 loop reads CASRPDLDGETQYF. The CDR3 nucleotides read TGTGCCAGCAGACCCGACTTGGATGGGGAGACCCAGTACTTC.

This chain links TRBV20-1 with TRBJ2-5; maybe TRBD1 (6 bases). Between the trimmed V and J ends, which lost 6 bases and 4 bases, there was a span of 18 bases. The germline V gene has CDR1 DFQATT and CDR2 SNEGSKA (reference sequence). This CDR3 region has 14 residues. The CDR3 DNA sequence: TGCAGTGCCGAAGGGACACCGGCTGGAGAGACCCAGTACTTC. As protein: CSAEGTPAGETQYF.

This clonotype was observed a few times. The rearrangement joins TRBV29-1 to TRBJ2-3; the D gene is possibly TRBD1 (6 bases). This CDR3 comprises 11 residues. V was trimmed by 4 bases and J by 9 bases, leaving 11 bases between them. Germline V gene sequence: CDR1 SQVTM, CDR2 ANQGSEA. The CDR3 reads CSVGSQGTQYF. Here the CDR3 DNA reads TGCAGCGTTGGTTCCCAGGGGACGCAGTATTTT.

In nucleotides, the CDR3 is TGTGCCAGCAGCGTAGGACTAGTGGACGAGCAGTACTTC. Translated: CASSVGLVDEQYF. The V call is TRBV9, the J call TRBJ2-7; D is possibly TRBD2 (6 bases). Germline CDR1 and CDR2: SGDLS and YYNGEE. CDR3 size: 13 residues. Trimming cost V 0 bases and J 5 bases, with 9 bases left between them.